Listed here are 7 T cell receptor beta chains from one sample, sequenced in a study of OX40 agonist ivuxolimab in advanced cancers. Assay: immunoSEQ multiplex PCR; the TCRdb copy retains only in-frame clones and omits some. The sample lists tens of thousands of clones, about 90% occurring once. The specimen was CD4+ or CD8+ T cells sorted from blood, collected in a trial of the OX40 agonist ivuxolimab. Every receptor here comes from an adult with an advanced solid tumor such as melanoma, head and neck, liver or kidney cancer.

The rearrangement uses TRBV9 and TRBJ1-6; 8 nucleotides line up with TRBD1. J lost 8 bases, V lost 4 bases, and 14 bases had no gene match. Germline CDR1 and CDR2: SGDLS and YYNGEE. This CDR3 spans 17 amino acids. The CDR3 coding sequence is TGTGCCAGCAGCACGAAGCCCGCAGGGGGCTTCGATTCACCCCTCCACTTT. It encodes CASSTKPAGGFDSPLHF.

This sequence joins TRBV5-4 and TRBJ2-6, with D unclear. The germline V gene encodes CDR1 SGHNT and CDR2 YYREEE (reference sequence). Between the trimmed V and J ends, which lost 1 base and 4 bases, there was a span of 9 bases. The CDR3 runs to 15 residues. The CDR3 region has the DNA TGTGCCAGCAGCTTGCTGGGTGCCGGGGCCAACGTCCTGACTTTC. Translation gives CASSLLGAGANVLTF.

The chain combines TRBV2 with TRBJ2-7; possible D gene TRBD2, 6 bases. CDR3 length: 14 amino acids. Germline V lookup: CDR1 SNHLY, CDR2 FYNNEI. Trimming pared 6 bases from V and 3 bases from J, leaving 15 bases between. The CDR3 coding sequence is TGTGCCAGCAGGGCGGGGCCCGGCCGCTACGAGCAGTACTTC. Translated: CASRAGPGRYEQYF. Drawing the rest from reference TRBV2 and TRBJ2-7, the complete variable domain is EPEVTQTPSHQVTQMGQEVILRCVPISNHLYFYWYRQILGQKVEFLVSFYNNEISEKSEIFDDQFSVERPDGSNFTLKIRSTKLEDSAMYFCASRAGPGRYEQYFGPGTRLTVT.

The rearrangement uses TRBV7-2 and TRBJ1-6; tentative D call: TRBD1 (6 bases). In germline, CDR1 is SGHTA, CDR2 FQGNSA. CDR3 length equals 12 residues. V was pared by 7 bases and J by 10 bases, with 11 bases between. The CDR3 here is CASTTGYSPLHF. CDR3 nucleotide sequence: TGTGCCAGCACCACAGGGTACTCACCCCTCCACTTT.

This clone was detected once. The genes are TRBV7-2 and TRBJ2-5, with a possible D match to TRBD1 (5 bases). This CDR3 spans 14 amino acids. CDR1 and CDR2 (germline): SGHTA, FQGNSA. The V and J ends lost 1 base and 2 bases respectively, with 8 bases between them. The CDR3: CASSLGNRQETQYF. As DNA, the CDR3 is TGTGCCAGCAGCTTAGGGAACAGGCAAGAGACCCAGTACTTC.

There are a few counts of this clone. This sequence joins TRBV4-1 and TRBJ2-7; either TRBD1 or TRBD2 may supply D (5 bases each). The CDR3 is 14 amino acids. Germline values: CDR1 MGHRA, CDR2 YSYEKL. V shed 1 base and J shed 5 bases, with 12 bases lying between them. The CDR3 DNA follows: TGCGCCAGCAGCCAAGTAGGGACGACCCACGAGCAGTACTTC. It yields the protein CASSQVGTTHEQYF.

V is TRBV15 and J is TRBJ2-5; possible D gene TRBD1, 8 bases. CDR1 and CDR2 from the germline V gene are LNHNV and YYDKDF (reference sequence). The CDR3 length is 15 residues. V was trimmed by 5 bases and J by 5 bases, leaving 18 bases between them. The CDR3 coding sequence is TGTGCCACCAGCGCCTGGACAGGGAGGGAGGAGACCCAGTACTTC. It codes for CATSAWTGREETQYF.